Following are 5 T cell receptor beta chains from one sample sequenced in a study of T cells in Graves' hyperthyroidism and ophthalmopathy. TCR beta CDR3 regions were amplified from RNA. Primed by the HTBI set, a first-round RT-PCR was run on the TCR CDR3. TCRdb redid the calling of the multiplex PCR reads with MiXCR, one entry per CDR3 protein. The top ten hold around 7.8% of the sample, which has about 560,000 distinct CDR3 sequences, around a sixth seen once. The sample was blood. The receptors shown here come from a woman aged 25-40 years with Graves' hyperthyroidism.

This clonotype was counted many times. The J gene is TRBJ2-2, the V gene TRBV29-1, with 7 positions matching TRBD1. Trimming took 8 bases from V and 6 from J; bases not matched to a gene: 6. Germline V gives CDR1 SQVTM, CDR2 ANQGSEA. The CDR3 runs 12 residues. The CDR3 DNA reads as TGCAGCTTCCAGACAGGGCCCGGGGAGCTGTTTTTT. Its protein product is CSFQTGPGELFF.

This clonotype has ten or more counts. This rearrangement joins TRBV12-5 to TRBJ2-7, with TRBD2 as a possible D gene (5 bases). V lost 1 base, J lost 7 bases, and 14 bases lay in between. The CDR3 has 14 residues. Germline lookup yields CDR1 LGHNT and CDR2 FRNRAP. CDR3 region: CASGLGGQVEEQYF. The CDR3 nucleotides are TGTGCTAGTGGTTTGGGAGGGCAGGTAGAGGAGCAGTACTTC.

This clonotype was detected a few times. The chain combines TRBV4-1 with TRBJ2-4; unclear D gene. Germline CDR1 is MGHRA and CDR2 is YSYEKL. V lost 7 bases and J 6 bases, leaving 22 bases between the germline ends. The CDR3 contains 16 residues. CDR3 protein: CASTPLWGPDSNIQYF. The CDR3 DNA reads as TGCGCCAGCACCCCCCTGTGGGGTCCGGATTCAAACATTCAGTACTTC.

The chain employs TRBV19 and TRBJ2-4; D ambiguous. This CDR3 comprises 17 residues. The V end lost 5 bases, the J end lost 1 base, and 18 bases lay between the germline ends. Germline V gene sequence: CDR1 LNHDA, CDR2 SQIVND (reference sequence). The CDR3 nucleotides read TGTGCCAGTAGTCCTCGCCCCCCCACTTATGCCAAAAACATTCAGTACTTC. Translating it yields CASSPRPPTYAKNIQYF. The variable domain in full, completed from reference TRBV19 and TRBJ2-4, reads DGGITQSPKYLFRKEGQNVTLSCEQNLNHDAMYWYRQDPGQGLRLIYYSQIVNDFQKGDIAEGYSVSREKKESFPLTVTSAQKNPTAFYLCASSPRPPTYAKNIQYFGAGTRLSVL.

As to this clonotype: Possible read error: a much larger clone is one base away. J is TRBJ2-2 and V is TRBV28, with 8 bases lining up with TRBD2. The CDR3 sequence is 14 residues long. V shed 9 bases and J 6 bases; nucleotides not matched to a gene: 9. Looked up from germline, CDR1 is MDHEN and CDR2 is SYDVKM. The CDR3 sequence: CASCRLATAGELFF. The CDR3 DNA reads TGTGCCAGTTGTCGACTAGCGACCGCCGGGGAGCTGTTTTTT.